This TCR beta chain was retrieved from a study of T cell changes during pregnancy in multiple sclerosis. Trimming pared 0 bases from V and 4 bases from J, leaving 16 bases between. In germline, CDR1 is SGHRS, CDR2 YFSETQ. The CDR3 is 16 residues long. TCRdb keeps only in-frame clones here, not all; method: immunoSEQ multiplex PCR. The repertoire holds 35,000 to 45,000 clones, with approximately 92% as singletons. The receptor was derived from a female donor in good health, enrolled as a control in a pregnancy study. The chain is built from TRBV5-1 and TRBJ1-1; a weak D match, TRBD1 (6 bases). The sequencing used CD4+ T cells from peripheral blood mononuclear cells, collected in the second trimester of pregnancy. The CDR3 DNA is TGCGCCAGCAGCTTGGTCACAGGGCTTGGGAGCACTGAAGCTTTCTTT. The encoded protein is CASSLVTGLGSTEAFF.